This paragraph reports one T cell receptor (beta chain). There are 14 residues in the CDR3. Germline CDR1 reads MDHEN; CDR2 reads SYDVKM. The V and J ends lost 10 bases and 2 bases respectively, with 12 bases between them. Here immunoSEQ multiplex PCR was the method, and the copy in TCRdb shows in-frame clones only, minus some. Of approximately 400,000 clones detected, 75% to 90% appear once; the ten largest clones hold around 5.1%. The source of the sample is a study of blood T cell repertoires in COVID-19. The source of this sequence is a woman aged 50 to 60 who had recovered from COVID-19. V is TRBV28 and J is TRBJ2-6, with no clear D. Material: PBMCs or T cells enriched from blood (not recorded which). The CDR3 DNA reads TGTGCCACTACGCGGAGTGCTGGGGCCAACGTCCTGACTTTC. Its protein is CATTRSAGANVLTF.